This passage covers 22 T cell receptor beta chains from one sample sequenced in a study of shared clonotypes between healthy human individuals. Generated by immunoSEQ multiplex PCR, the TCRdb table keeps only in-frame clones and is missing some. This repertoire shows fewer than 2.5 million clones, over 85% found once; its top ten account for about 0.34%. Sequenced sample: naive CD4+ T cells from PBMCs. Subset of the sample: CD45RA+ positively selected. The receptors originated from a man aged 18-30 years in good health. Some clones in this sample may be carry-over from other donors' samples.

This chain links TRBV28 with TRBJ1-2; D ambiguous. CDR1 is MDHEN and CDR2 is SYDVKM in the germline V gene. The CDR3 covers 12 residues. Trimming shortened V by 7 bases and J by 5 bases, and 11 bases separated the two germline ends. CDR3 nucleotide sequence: TGTGCCAGCACTTACATGAGATATGGCTACACCTTC. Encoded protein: CASTYMRYGYTF.

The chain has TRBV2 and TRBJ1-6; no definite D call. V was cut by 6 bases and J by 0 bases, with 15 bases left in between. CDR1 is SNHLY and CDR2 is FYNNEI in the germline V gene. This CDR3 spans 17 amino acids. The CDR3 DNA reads TGTGCCAGCAGCCTTTGGACGGGGAGCTCCTATAATTCACCCCTCCACTTT. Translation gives CASSLWTGSSYNSPLHF.

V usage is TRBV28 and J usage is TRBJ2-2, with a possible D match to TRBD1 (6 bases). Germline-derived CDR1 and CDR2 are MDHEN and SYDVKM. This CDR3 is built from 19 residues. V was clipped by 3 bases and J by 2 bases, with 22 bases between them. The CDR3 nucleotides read TGTGCCAGCAGTTTGTCTGAGTGGGGGCCCAACGGAAACACCGGGGAGCTGTTTTTT. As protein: CASSLSEWGPNGNTGELFF.

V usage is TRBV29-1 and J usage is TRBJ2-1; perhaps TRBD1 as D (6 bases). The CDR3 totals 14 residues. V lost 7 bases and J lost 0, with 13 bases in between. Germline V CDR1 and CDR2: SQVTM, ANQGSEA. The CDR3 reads CSAAQGYSYNEQFF. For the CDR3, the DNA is TGCAGCGCCGCACAGGGATACTCCTACAATGAGCAGTTCTTC.

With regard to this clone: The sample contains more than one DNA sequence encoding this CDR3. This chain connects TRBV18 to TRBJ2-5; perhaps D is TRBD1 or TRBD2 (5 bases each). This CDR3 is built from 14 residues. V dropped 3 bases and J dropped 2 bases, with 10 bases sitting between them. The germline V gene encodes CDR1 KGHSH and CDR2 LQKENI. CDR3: CASSPGRQQETQYF. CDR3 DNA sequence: TGTGCCAGCTCACCGGGACGGCAACAAGAGACCCAGTACTTC.

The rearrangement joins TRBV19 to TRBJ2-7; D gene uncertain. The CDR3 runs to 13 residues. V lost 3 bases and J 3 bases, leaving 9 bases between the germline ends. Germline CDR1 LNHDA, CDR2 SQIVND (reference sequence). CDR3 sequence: CASSIRVRYEQYF. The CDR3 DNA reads TGTGCCAGTAGTATTAGGGTCCGCTACGAGCAGTACTTC.

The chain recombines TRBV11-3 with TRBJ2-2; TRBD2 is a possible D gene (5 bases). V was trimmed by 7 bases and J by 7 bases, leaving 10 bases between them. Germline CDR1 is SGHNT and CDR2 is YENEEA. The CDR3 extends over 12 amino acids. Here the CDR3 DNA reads TGTGCCAGCAACAACGGAGGCGGGGAGCTGTTTTTT. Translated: CASNNGGGELFF.

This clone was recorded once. CDR3 bases: TGTGCCACCAGCAGAGGGAGGGGGCGACTTGAGACCCAGTACTTC. This encodes CATSRGRGRLETQYF. This chain uses TRBV15 with TRBJ2-5; D is possibly TRBD1 (7 bases). Trimming left V 1 base short and J 5 bases short, with 14 bases between. This CDR3 spans 15 amino acids. CDR1 is LNHNV, CDR2 YYDKDF, per germline (reference sequence).

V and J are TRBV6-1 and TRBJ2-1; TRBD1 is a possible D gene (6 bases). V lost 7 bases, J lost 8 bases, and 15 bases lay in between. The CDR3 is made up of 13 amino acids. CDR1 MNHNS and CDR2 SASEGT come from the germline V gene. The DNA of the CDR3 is TGTGCCAGCAATAGACAGGCTGGGGATGAGCAGTTCTTC. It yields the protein CASNRQAGDEQFF.

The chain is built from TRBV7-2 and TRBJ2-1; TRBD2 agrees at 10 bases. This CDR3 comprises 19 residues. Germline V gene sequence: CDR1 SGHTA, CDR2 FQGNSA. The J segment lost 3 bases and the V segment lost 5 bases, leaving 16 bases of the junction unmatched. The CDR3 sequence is CASSPSFPLAGDLYNEQFF. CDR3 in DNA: TGTGCCAGCAGCCCTAGCTTCCCTCTAGCGGGAGATCTCTACAATGAGCAGTTCTTC.

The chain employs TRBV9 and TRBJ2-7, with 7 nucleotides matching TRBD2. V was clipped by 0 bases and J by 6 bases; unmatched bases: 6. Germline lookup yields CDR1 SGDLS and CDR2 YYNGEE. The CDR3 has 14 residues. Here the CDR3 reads CASSVGLSGGEQYF. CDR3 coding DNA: TGTGCCAGCAGCGTAGGATTATCGGGAGGCGAGCAGTACTTC.

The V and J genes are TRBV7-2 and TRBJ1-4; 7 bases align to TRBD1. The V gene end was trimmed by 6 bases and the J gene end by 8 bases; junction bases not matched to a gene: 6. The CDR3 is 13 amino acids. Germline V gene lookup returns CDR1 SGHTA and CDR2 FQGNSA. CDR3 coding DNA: TGTGCCAGCAGAGACAGGGTTGGAGAAAAACTGTTTTTT. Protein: CASRDRVGEKLFF.

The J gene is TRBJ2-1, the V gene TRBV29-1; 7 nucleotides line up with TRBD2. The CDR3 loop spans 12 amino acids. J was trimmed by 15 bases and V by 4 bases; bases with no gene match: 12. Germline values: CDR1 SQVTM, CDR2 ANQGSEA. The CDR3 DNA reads TGCAGCGTTGCTATAGCGGGCCCGGGAGGGTTCTTC. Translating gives CSVAIAGPGGFF.

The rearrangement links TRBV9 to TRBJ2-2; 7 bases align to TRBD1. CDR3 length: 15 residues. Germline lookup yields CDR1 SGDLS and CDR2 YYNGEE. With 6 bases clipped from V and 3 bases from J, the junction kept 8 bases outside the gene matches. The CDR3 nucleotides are TGTGCCAGCAATTCACAGGGGCTGCACACCGGGGAGCTGTTTTTT. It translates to CASNSQGLHTGELFF.

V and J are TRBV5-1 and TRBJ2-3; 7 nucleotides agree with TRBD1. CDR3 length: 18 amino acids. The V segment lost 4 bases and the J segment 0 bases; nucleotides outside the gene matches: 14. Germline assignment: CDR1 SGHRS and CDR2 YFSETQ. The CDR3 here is CASSAGVGTASSTDTQYF. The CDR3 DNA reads TGCGCCAGCAGCGCCGGTGTAGGGACAGCATCTAGCACAGATACGCAGTATTTT.

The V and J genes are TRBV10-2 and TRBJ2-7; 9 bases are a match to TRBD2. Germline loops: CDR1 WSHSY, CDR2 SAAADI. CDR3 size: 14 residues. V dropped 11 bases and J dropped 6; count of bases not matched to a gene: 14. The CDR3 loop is CAGGKAAGGVEQYF. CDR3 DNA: TGCGCCGGGGGAAAAGCGGCGGGAGGGGTCGAGCAGTACTTC.

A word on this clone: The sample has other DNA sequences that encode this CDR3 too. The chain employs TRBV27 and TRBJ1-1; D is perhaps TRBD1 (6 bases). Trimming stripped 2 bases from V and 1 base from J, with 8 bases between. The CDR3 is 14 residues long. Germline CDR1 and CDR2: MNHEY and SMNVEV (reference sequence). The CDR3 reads CASSLIQGNTEAFF. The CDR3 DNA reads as TGTGCCAGCAGTTTAATACAGGGGAACACTGAAGCTTTCTTT.

CDR3 DNA: TGTGCCAGCAGCCAAGAAGCTGACTCCTACAATGAGCAGTTCTTC. It yields the protein CASSQEADSYNEQFF. The V and J genes are TRBV4-2 and TRBJ2-1; D gene uncertain. V lost 0 bases to trimming and J lost 0 bases, with 6 bases between them. CDR1 and CDR2 (germline): LGHNA, YNFKEQ. The CDR3 is 15 residues long.

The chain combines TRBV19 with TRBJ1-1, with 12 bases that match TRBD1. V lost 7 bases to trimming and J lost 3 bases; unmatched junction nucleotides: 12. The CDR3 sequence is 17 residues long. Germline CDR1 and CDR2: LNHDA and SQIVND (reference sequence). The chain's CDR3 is CASTFPPGDRGHTEAFF. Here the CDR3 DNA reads TGTGCCAGTACTTTTCCGCCCGGGGACAGGGGGCACACTGAAGCTTTCTTT. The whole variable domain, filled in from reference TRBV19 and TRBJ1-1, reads DGGITQSPKYLFRKEGQNVTLSCEQNLNHDAMYWYRQDPGQGLRLIYYSQIVNDFQKGDIAEGYSVSREKKESFPLTVTSAQKNPTAFYLCASTFPPGDRGHTEAFFGQGTRLTVV.

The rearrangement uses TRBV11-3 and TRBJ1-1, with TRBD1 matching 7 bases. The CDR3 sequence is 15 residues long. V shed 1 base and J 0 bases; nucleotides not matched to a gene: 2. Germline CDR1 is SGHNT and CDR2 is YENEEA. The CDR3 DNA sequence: TGTGCCAGCAGCTTAGGGACAGGTTTGAACACTGAAGCTTTCTTT. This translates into CASSLGTGLNTEAFF.

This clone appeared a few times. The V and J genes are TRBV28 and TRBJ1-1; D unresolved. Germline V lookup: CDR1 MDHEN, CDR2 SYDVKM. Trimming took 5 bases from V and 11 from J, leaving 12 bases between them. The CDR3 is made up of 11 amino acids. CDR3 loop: CASSLEERAFF. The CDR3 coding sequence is TGTGCCAGCAGTCTAGAGGAAAGGGCTTTCTTT.

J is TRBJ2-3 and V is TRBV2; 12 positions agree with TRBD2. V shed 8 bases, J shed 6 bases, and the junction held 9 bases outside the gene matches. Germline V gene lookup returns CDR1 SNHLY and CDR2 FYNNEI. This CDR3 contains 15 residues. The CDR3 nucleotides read TGTGCCAGCCGAGAACTAGCGGGAGGAACGGATACGCAGTATTTT. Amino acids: CASRELAGGTDTQYF.